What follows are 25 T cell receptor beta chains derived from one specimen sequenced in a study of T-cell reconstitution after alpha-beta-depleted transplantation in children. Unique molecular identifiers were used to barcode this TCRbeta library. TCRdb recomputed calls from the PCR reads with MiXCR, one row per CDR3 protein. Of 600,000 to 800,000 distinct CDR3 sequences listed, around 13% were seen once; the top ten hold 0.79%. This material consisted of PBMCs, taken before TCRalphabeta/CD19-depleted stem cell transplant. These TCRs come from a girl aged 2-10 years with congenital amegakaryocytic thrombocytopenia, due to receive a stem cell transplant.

In nucleotides, the CDR3 is TGTGCCACCAGTGGAATCAGGGGGCCCGCTGAGCAGTTCTTC. Residues: CATSGIRGPAEQFF. The V call is TRBV24-1, the J call TRBJ2-1; 8 nucleotides agree with TRBD1. Unmatched junction bases numbered 8, after V lost 5 bases and J lost 9 bases. Germline lookup yields CDR1 KGHDR and CDR2 SFDVKD. There are 14 residues in the CDR3.

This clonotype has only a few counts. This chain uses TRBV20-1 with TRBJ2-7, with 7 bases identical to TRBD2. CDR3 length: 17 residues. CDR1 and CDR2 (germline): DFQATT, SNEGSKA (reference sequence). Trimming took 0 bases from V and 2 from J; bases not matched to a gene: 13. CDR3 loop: CSARDRAGLAETYEQYF. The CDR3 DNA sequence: TGCAGTGCTAGAGACCGGGCCGGGCTAGCGGAGACCTACGAGCAGTACTTC.

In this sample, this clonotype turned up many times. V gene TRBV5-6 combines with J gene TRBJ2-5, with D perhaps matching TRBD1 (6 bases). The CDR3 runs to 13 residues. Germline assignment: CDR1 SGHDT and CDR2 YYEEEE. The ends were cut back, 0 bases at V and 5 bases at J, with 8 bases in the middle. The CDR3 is CASSLVQGETQYF. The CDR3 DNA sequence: TGTGCCAGCAGCTTGGTTCAGGGGGAGACCCAGTACTTC.

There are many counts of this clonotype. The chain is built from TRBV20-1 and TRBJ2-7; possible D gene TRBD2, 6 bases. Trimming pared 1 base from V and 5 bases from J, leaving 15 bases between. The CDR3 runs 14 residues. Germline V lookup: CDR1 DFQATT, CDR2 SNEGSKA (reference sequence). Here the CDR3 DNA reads TGCAGTGCTAGAGTGGATTGGCTAGCGAACGAGCAGTACTTC. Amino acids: CSARVDWLANEQYF.

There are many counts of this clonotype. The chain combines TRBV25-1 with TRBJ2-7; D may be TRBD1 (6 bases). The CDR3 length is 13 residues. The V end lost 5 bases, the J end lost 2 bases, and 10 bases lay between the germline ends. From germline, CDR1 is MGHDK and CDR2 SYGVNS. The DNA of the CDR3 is TGTGCCAGCAGTATTACAGGGACCTACGAGCAGTACTTC. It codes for CASSITGTYEQYF.

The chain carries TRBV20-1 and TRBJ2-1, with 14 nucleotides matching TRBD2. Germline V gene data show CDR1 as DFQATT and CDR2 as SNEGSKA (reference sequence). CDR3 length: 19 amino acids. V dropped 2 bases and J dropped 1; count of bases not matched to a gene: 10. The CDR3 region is CSARPRGLAGDGSYNEQFF. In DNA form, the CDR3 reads TGCAGTGCTAGACCTAGGGGACTAGCGGGAGATGGGTCCTACAATGAGCAGTTCTTC.

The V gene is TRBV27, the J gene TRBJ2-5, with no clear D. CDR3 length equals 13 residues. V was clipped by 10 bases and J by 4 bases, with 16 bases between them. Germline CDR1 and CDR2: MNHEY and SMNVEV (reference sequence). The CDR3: CATKVFGTETQYF. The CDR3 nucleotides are TGTGCCACCAAGGTCTTCGGAACAGAGACCCAGTACTTC.

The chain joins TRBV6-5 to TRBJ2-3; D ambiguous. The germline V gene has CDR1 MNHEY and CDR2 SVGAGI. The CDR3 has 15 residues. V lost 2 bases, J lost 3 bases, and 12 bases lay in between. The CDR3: CASSYRVSDTDTQYF. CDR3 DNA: TGTGCCAGCAGTTACCGGGTCTCTGATACAGATACGCAGTATTTT.

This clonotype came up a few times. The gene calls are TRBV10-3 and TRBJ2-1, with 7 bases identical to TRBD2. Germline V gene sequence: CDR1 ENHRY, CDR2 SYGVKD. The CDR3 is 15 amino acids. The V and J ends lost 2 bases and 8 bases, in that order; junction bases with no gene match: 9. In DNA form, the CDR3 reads TGTGCCATCAGTGAGCCGAGCGGGAACGGGGATGAGCAGTTCTTC. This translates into CAISEPSGNGDEQFF.

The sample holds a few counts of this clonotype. The CDR3 region is CASRDGQPLNGYTF. The CDR3 region has the DNA TGTGCCAGCAGGGATGGACAGCCCCTGAATGGCTACACCTTC. The V gene is TRBV28, the J gene TRBJ1-2; D perhaps matches TRBD1 (6 bases). Germline CDR1 and CDR2: MDHEN and SYDVKM. There are 14 residues in the CDR3. Deletions cut 6 bases from V and 6 bases from J, with 17 bases between.

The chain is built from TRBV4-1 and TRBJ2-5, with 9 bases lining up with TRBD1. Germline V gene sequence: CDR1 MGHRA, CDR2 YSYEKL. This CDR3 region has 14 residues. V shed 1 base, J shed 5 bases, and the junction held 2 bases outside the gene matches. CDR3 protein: CASSQGTGVETQYF. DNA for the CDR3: TGCGCCAGCAGCCAAGGGACAGGGGTGGAGACCCAGTACTTC.

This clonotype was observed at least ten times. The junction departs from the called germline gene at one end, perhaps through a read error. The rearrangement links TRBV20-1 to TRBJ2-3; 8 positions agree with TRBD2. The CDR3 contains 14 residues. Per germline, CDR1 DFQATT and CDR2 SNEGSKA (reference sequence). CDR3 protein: CSARAGVGTDTQYF. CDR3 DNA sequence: TGCAGTGCGAGAGCGGGAGTAGGTACAGATACGCAGTATTTT.

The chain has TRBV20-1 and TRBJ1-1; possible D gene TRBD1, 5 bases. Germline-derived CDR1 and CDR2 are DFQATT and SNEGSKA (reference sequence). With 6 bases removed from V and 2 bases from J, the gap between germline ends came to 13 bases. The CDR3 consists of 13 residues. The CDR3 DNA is TGCAGTGCCGTGATGGGGGATAACACTGAAGCTTTCTTT. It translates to CSAVMGDNTEAFF.

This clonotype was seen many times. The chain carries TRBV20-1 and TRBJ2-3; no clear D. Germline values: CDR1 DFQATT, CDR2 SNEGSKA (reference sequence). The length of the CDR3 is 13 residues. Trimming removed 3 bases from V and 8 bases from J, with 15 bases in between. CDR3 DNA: TGCAGTGCTAGGAAAGGTCTCCCCGGTACGCAGTATTTT. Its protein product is CSARKGLPGTQYF.

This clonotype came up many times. Written as DNA, the CDR3 is TGCAGTGCTAGAGCGGACAGGGTAGGCTCCTACGAGCAGTACTTC. Translating gives CSARADRVGSYEQYF. The chain joins TRBV20-1 to TRBJ2-7; 8 positions match TRBD1. Germline CDR1 and CDR2: DFQATT and SNEGSKA (reference sequence). This CDR3 is built from 15 residues. After removal of 1 base from V and 0 bases from J, the junction contained 5 bases not matched to a gene.

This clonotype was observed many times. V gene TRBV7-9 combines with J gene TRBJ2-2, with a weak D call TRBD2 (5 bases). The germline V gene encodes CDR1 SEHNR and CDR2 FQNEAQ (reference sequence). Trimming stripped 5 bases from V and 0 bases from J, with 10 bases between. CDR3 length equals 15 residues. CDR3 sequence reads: CASSVSASNTGELFF. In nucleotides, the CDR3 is TGTGCCAGCAGCGTTAGCGCCTCGAACACCGGGGAGCTGTTTTTT.

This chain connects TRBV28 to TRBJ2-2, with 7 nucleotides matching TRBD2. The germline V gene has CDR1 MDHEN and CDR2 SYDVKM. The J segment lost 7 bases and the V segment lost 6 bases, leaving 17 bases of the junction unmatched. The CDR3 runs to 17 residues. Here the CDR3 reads CASRSPAGLLLGGELFF. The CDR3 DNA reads TGTGCCAGCAGATCACCAGCGGGACTCCTCCTCGGCGGGGAGCTGTTTTTT.

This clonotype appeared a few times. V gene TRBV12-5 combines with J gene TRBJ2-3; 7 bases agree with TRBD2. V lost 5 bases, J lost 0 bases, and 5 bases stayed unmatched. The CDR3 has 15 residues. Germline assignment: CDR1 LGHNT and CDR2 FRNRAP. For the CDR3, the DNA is TGTGCTAGTGGTCCTCTAGCGGATAGCACAGATACGCAGTATTTT. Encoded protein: CASGPLADSTDTQYF.

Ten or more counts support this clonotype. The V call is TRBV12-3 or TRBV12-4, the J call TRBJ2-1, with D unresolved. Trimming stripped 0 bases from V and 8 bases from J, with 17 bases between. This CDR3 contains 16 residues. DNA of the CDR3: TGTGCCAGCAGTTTAGCGCCTACTGTTGGTGTCGATGAGCAGTTCTTC. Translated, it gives CASSLAPTVGVDEQFF.

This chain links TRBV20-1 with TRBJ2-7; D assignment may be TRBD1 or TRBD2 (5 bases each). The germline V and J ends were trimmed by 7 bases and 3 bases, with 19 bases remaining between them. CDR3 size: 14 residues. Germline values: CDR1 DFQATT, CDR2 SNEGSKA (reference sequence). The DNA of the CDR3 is TGCAGTGTAGAGTTGGGGCAGGAGGACTACGAGCAGTACTTC. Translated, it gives CSVELGQEDYEQYF.

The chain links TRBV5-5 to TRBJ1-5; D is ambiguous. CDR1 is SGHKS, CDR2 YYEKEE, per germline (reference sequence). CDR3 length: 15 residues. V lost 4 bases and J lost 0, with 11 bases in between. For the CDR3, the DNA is TGTGCCAGCAGCGGTCAAGATTATAGCAATCAGCCCCAGCATTTT. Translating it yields CASSGQDYSNQPQHF.

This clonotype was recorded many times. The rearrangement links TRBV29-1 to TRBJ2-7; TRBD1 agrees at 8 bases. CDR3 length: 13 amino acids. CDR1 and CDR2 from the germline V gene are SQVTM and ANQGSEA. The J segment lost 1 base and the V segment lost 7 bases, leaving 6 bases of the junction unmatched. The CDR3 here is CSAGRQGSYEQYF. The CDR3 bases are TGCAGCGCCGGCCGACAGGGGTCCTACGAGCAGTACTTC.

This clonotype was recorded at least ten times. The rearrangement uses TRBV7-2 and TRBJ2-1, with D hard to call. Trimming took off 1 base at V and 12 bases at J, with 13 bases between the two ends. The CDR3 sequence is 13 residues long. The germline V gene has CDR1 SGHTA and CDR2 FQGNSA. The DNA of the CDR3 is TGTGCCAGCAGCTTAGGGAGACGAGGCGGGCAGTTCTTC. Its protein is CASSLGRRGGQFF.

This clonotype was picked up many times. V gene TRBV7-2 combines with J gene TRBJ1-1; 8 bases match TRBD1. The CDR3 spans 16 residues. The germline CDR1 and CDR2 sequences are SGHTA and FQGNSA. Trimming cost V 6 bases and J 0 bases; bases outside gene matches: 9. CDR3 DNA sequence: TGTGCCAGCAGGGATTGGACAGGGAGGGTGAACACTGAAGCTTTCTTT. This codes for CASRDWTGRVNTEAFF.

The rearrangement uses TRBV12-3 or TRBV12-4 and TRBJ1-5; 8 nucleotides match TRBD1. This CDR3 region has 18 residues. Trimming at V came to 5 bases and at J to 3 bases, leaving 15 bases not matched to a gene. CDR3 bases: TGTGCCAGCAGTGACAGGGGAGGGCTGCTTTTAGTCAATCAGCCCCAGCATTTT. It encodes CASSDRGGLLLVNQPQHF.